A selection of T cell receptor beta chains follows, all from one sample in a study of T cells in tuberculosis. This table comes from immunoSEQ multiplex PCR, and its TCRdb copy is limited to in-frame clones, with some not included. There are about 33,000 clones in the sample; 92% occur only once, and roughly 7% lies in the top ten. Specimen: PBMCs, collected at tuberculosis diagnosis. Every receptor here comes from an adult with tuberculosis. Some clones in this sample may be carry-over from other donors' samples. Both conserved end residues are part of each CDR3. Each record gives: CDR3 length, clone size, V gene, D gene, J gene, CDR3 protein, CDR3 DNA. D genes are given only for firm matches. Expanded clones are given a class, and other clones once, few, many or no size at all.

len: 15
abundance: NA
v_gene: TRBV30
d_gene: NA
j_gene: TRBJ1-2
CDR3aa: CAWTSPGRANYGYTF
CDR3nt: TGTGCCTGGACCTCCCCTGGCAGGGCTAACTATGGCTACACCTTC

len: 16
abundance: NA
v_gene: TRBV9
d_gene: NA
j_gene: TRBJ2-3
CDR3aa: CASSGLARSTPDTQYF
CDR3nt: TGTGCCAGCAGCGGCTTAGCGCGATCCACCCCAGATACGCAGTATTTT

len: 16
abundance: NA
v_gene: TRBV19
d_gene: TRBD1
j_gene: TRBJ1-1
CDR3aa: CASSPFPGTVNTEAFF
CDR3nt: TGTGCCAGTAGTCCGTTTCCCGGGACAGTGAACACTGAAGCTTTCTTT

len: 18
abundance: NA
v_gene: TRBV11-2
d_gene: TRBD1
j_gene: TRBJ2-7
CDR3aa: CASRPGTGGLRRSYEQYF
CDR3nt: TGTGCCAGCAGACCCGGGACAGGGGGTTTACGTAGGTCCTACGAGCAGTACTTC

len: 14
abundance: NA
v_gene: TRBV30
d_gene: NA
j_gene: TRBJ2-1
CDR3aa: CAWSPRTPYNEQFF
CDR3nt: TGTGCCTGGAGTCCCCGGACACCATACAATGAGCAGTTCTTC

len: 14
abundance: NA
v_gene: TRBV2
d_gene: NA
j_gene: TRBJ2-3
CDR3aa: CASRKGGGTDTQYF
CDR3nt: TGTGCCAGCAGGAAGGGCGGGGGCACAGATACGCAGTATTTT

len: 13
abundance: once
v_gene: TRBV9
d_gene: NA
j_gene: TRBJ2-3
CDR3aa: CASSVVNTDTQYF
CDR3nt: TGTGCCAGCAGCGTAGTAAACACAGATACGCAGTATTTT

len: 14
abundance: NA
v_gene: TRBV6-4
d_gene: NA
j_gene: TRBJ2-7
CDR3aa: CASASRDKLYEQYF
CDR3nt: TGTGCCAGCGCCTCAAGGGACAAACTCTACGAGCAGTACTTC

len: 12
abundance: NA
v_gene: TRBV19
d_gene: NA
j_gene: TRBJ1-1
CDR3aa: CASSIRQTEAFF
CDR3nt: TGTGCCAGTAGTATCAGACAAACTGAAGCTTTCTTT

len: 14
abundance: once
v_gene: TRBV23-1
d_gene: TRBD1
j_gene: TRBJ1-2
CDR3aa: CASSQPGGPYGYTF
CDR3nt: TGCGCCAGCAGTCAGCCAGGGGGCCCCTATGGCTACACCTTC

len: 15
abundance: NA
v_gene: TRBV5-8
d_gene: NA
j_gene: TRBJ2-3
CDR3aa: CASSDQTRGTDTQYF
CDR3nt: TGTGCCAGCAGCGATCAGACCCGAGGGACAGATACGCAGTATTTT

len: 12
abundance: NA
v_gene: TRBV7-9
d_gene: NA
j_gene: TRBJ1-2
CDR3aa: CASSFPSYGYTF
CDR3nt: TGTGCCAGCAGCTTCCCATCCTATGGCTACACCTTC

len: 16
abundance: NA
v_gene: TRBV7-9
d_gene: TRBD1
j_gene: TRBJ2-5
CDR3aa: CASSSKTGGRQETQYF
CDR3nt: TGTGCCAGCAGCTCCAAGACAGGGGGTCGGCAAGAGACCCAGTACTTC

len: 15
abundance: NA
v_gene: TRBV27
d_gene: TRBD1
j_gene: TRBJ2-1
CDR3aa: CASSEWTGEGNEQFF
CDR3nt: TGTGCCAGCAGCGAGTGGACAGGCGAGGGCAATGAGCAGTTCTTC

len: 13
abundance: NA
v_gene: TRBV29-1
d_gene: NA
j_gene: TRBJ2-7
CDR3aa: CSVSQVVGYEQYF
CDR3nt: TGCAGCGTCAGCCAGGTTGTTGGCTACGAGCAGTACTTC

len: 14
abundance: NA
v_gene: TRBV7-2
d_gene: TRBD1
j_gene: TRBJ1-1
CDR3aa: CASSLYRGDTEAFF
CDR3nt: TGTGCCAGCAGCTTATACAGGGGGGACACTGAAGCTTTCTTT

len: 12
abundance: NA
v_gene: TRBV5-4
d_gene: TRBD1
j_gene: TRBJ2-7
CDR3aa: CASSHRGFEQYF
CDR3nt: TGTGCCAGCAGCCACAGGGGGTTCGAGCAGTACTTC

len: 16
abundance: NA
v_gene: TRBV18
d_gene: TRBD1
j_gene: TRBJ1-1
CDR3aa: CASSPDRGRRGTEAFF
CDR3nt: TGTGCCAGCTCACCGGACAGGGGGCGGAGGGGGACTGAAGCTTTCTTT

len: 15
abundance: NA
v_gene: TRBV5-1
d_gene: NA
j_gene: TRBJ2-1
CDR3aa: CASSFGAGDDNEQFF
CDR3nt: TGCGCCAGCAGCTTTGGGGCAGGGGACGATAATGAGCAGTTCTTC

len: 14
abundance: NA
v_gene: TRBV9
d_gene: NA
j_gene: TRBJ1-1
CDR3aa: CASSGQPMNTEAFF
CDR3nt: TGTGCCAGCAGCGGGCAACCCATGAACACTGAAGCTTTCTTT